This note documents a single T cell receptor beta chain sequence. The antigen is unknown. The entry originates in a study of T-cell memory formation after mild COVID-19. TCR alpha and TCR beta cDNA libraries with sample barcodes and UMIs came from 5'RACE using constant-segment primers. TCRdb re-analysed the 5' RACE reads in MiXCR, keeping a single row per CDR3 protein. The table records some 160,000 distinct CDR3 sequences, 10% to 15% of them present only once. The germline V gene encodes CDR1 MNHNY and CDR2 SVGAGI (reference sequence). Trimming at V came to 0 bases and at J to 1 base, leaving 2 bases not matched to a gene. The CDR3 is 16 residues long. Points from the study as a whole: A second wave of clones peaked on day 37, and their SARS-CoV-2 specificity went unconfirmed. Among CD4+ contracting clones, most were CM and EM, and CD8+ ones EMRA. Some clones that responded were present in memory (sampled pre-infection), which suggests cross-reactive memory joined.

This TCR was sampled from a man aged 18 to 29 who had mild COVID-19 (a few samples of this study predate the infection). Cell type and time point are not known. Material: PBMCs or a T cell subset sorted from them (not recorded which). The chain links TRBV6-6 to TRBJ2-3; 9 bases match TRBD1. For the CDR3, the DNA is TGTGCCAGCAGTTACTCGGACAGGGGCGGCACAGATACGCAGTATTTT. Protein product: CASSYSDRGGTDTQYF.